The 10 T cell receptor beta chains below all came from one sample that was sequenced in a study of T-cell reconstitution after alpha-beta-depleted transplantation in children. Unique molecular identifiers were incorporated when the TCRbeta library was constructed. One entry per CDR3 protein, called by TCRdb with MiXCR from the PCR reads. The table includes roughly 490,000 distinct CDR3 sequences, over 9.5% detected once. Specimen: PBMCs, mostly from graft donor cells, collected 180 days after TCRalphabeta/CD19-depleted stem cell transplant. All receptors come from a female patient under 10 years old who had a stem cell transplant for aplastic anemia, so the T cells may come from the graft donor.

This clonotype was seen ten or more times. J is TRBJ1-2 and V is TRBV9; D is uncertain. The germline V gene has CDR1 SGDLS and CDR2 YYNGEE. This CDR3 is 13 amino acids long. V lost 0 bases and J lost 3, with 6 bases in between. This CDR3 is CASSVDTDYGYTF. CDR3 nucleotides: TGTGCCAGCAGCGTAGACACAGACTATGGCTACACCTTC.

This clonotype was counted a few times. V is TRBV7-9 and J is TRBJ2-7; D is possibly TRBD1 (5 bases). Germline CDR1 is SEHNR and CDR2 is FQNEAQ (reference sequence). V was shortened by 5 bases and J by 2 bases, with 22 bases between the two germline ends. CDR3 size: 17 residues. The CDR3 DNA sequence: TGTGCCAGCAGCAACCGCTGCCTGGGGCTATCAGCCTACGAGCAGTACGTC. It yields the protein CASSNRCLGLSAYEQYV.

The chain joins TRBV4-3 to TRBJ2-2; 7 positions agree with TRBD1. Germline V CDR1 and CDR2: LGHNA, YSLEER. Losses at the gene ends were 3 bases for V and 0 bases for J; bases not matched to a gene: 7. The CDR3 length is 17 residues. CDR3 amino acids: CASSHWLGGANTGELFF. CDR3 DNA: TGCGCCAGCAGCCACTGGTTAGGGGGCGCGAACACCGGGGAGCTGTTTTTT.

The chain links TRBV15 to TRBJ2-5, with TRBD2 identical over 7 bases. Germline CDR1 reads LNHNV; CDR2 reads YYDKDF (reference sequence). The J segment lost 2 bases and the V segment lost 1 base, leaving 10 bases of the junction unmatched. This CDR3 spans 17 amino acids. Here the CDR3 reads CATSRGGGSGPQETQYF. The CDR3, as DNA: TGTGCCACCAGCAGAGGCGGTGGTAGCGGGCCTCAAGAGACCCAGTACTTC. The variable domain in full, completed from reference TRBV15 and TRBJ2-5, reads DAMVIQNPRYQVTQFGKPVTLSCSQTLNHNVMYWYQQKSSQAPKLLFHYYDKDFNNEADTPDNFQSRRPNTSFCFLDIRSPGLGDTAMYLCATSRGGGSGPQETQYFGPGTRLLVL.

The chain is built from TRBV7-2 and TRBJ2-6; no firm D call. Trimming shortened V by 0 bases and J by 4 bases, and 7 bases separated the two germline ends. This CDR3 has 15 residues. The germline CDR1 and CDR2 sequences are SGHTA and FQGNSA. The CDR3 nucleotides are TGTGCCAGCAGCTTAGCGGCGTTCGGGGCCAACGTCCTGACTTTC. As protein: CASSLAAFGANVLTF.

The sample holds many counts of this clonotype. CDR3 loop: CASSFWSGSDTEAFF. In DNA form, the CDR3 reads TGCGCCAGCAGCTTCTGGTCAGGGTCGGACACTGAAGCTTTCTTT. This chain uses TRBV5-1 with TRBJ1-1; D perhaps matches TRBD1 (5 bases). This CDR3 contains 15 residues. Looked up from germline, CDR1 is SGHRS and CDR2 is YFSETQ. Trimming stripped 2 bases from V and 3 bases from J, with 14 bases between.

There are a few counts of this clonotype. V and J are TRBV18 and TRBJ2-1; the D is unclear. This CDR3 comprises 16 residues. Per the germline V gene, CDR1 is KGHSH and CDR2 is LQKENI. Trimming pared 1 base from V and 2 bases from J, leaving 12 bases between. CDR3 protein: CASSPLRPHTYNEQFF. CDR3 coding DNA: TGTGCCAGCTCACCACTGAGGCCGCACACCTACAATGAGCAGTTCTTC.

The chain is built from TRBV15 and TRBJ2-5, with TRBD2 matching over 13 bases. The CDR3 has 19 amino acids. Per germline, CDR1 LNHNV and CDR2 YYDKDF (reference sequence). J gave up 5 bases and V 1 base, and 13 bases lay outside the gene matches. Written as DNA, the CDR3 is TGTGCCACCAGCAGAGGCGGCCTGCCTGGACTAGCGGGAGAGGAGACCCAGTACTTC. Protein: CATSRGGLPGLAGEETQYF.

This clonotype was found a few times. The V and J genes are TRBV9 and TRBJ2-1; TRBD2 matches at 7 bases. After removal of 4 bases from V and 10 bases from J, the junction contained 11 bases not matched to a gene. The CDR3 spans 14 residues. CDR1 is SGDLS, CDR2 YYNGEE, per germline. The DNA of the CDR3 is TGTGCCAGCAGCCTAGGGGTTAAGCGGGACGAGCAGTTCTTC. This codes for CASSLGVKRDEQFF.

This clonotype turned up a few times. V usage is TRBV29-1 and J usage is TRBJ1-1, with no clear D. The germline V and J ends were trimmed by 3 bases and 0 bases, with 5 bases remaining between them. The length of the CDR3 is 12 residues. CDR1 is SQVTM and CDR2 is ANQGSEA in the germline V gene. As DNA, the CDR3 is TGCAGCGTTGACGGATTGAACACTGAAGCTTTCTTT. Amino acids: CSVDGLNTEAFF.